The sequence of this T cell receptor (beta chain) was determined in a study of T cell clones after liver transplantation. The assay was immunoSEQ multiplex PCR, and TCRdb's table has in-frame clones only and misses some. The sample has under 130,000 clones; around 84% are singletons. Germline V lookup: CDR1 SGHDT, CDR2 YYEEEE. Trimming removed 4 bases from V and 4 bases from J, with 17 bases in between. The CDR3 sequence is 15 residues long. This TCR was recovered from a human patient who received a liver transplant. Some T cells may be provided by the graft donor. The starting material was CD4+ T cells from blood, obtained approximately 50 months after liver transplant. V usage is TRBV5-6 and J usage is TRBJ2-5, with D unresolved. CDR3 amino acids: CASSHRAVAGETQYF. CDR3 DNA sequence: TGTGCCAGCAGCCATAGGGCCGTCGCCGGAGAGACCCAGTACTTC.